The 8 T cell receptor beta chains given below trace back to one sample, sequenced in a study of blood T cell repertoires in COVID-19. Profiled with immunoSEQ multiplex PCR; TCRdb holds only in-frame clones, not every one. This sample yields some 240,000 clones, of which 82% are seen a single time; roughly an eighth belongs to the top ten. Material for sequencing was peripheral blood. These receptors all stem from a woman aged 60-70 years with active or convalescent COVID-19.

Here the CDR3 DNA reads TGTGCCAGCAGCTTAGATCTGACTAGCGGGAGGAGCACAGATACGCAGTATTTT. As protein: CASSLDLTSGRSTDTQYF. The V and J genes are TRBV11-2 and TRBJ2-3; 13 bases map to TRBD2. The CDR3 loop spans 18 amino acids. Germline-derived CDR1 and CDR2 are SGHAT and FQNNGV. V lost 0 bases, J lost 0 bases, and 3 bases stayed unmatched.

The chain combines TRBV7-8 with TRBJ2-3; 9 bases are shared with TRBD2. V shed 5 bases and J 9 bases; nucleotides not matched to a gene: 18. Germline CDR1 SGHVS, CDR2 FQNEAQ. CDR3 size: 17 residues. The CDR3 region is CASSRGGLAGPQGTQYF. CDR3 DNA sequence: TGTGCCAGCAGCCGAGGCGGTCTAGCGGGGCCTCAAGGGACGCAGTATTTT.

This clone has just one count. CDR3 loop: CASSLFMAATDTQYF. In DNA, the CDR3 is TGTGCCAGCAGCTTATTTATGGCGGCCACAGATACGCAGTATTTT. The chain carries TRBV7-6 and TRBJ2-3; D unclear. This CDR3 has 15 amino acids. Germline CDR1 is SGHVS and CDR2 is FNYEAQ. Trimming pared 2 bases from V and 2 bases from J, leaving 11 bases between.

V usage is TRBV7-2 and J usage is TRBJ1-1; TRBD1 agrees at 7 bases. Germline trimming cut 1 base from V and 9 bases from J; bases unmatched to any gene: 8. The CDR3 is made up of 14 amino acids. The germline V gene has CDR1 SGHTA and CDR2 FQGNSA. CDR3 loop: CASSLGSLTGKAFF. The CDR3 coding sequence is TGTGCCAGCAGCTTAGGCTCACTGACAGGGAAAGCTTTCTTT.

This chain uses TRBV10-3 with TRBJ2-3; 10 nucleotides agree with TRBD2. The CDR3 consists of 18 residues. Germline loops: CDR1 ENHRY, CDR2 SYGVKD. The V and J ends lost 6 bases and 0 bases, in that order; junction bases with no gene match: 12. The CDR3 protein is CAIRLTLAGAISTDTQYF. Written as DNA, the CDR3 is TGTGCCATCAGACTTACCCTAGCGGGGGCCATAAGCACAGATACGCAGTATTTT.

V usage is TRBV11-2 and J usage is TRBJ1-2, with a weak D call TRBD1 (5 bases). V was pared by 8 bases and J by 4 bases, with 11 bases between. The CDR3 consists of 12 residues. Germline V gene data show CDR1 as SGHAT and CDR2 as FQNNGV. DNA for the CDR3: TGTGCCAGCGGGATAACAGGCTATGGCTACACCTTC. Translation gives CASGITGYGYTF.

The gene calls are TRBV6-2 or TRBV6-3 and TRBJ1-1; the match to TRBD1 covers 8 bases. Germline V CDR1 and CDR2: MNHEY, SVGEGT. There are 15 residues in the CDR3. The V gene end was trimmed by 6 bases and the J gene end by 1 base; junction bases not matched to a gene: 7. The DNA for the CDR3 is TGTGCCAGCAGCCTGCTAACAGGGGGGAACACTGAAGCTTTCTTT. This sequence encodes CASSLLTGGNTEAFF.

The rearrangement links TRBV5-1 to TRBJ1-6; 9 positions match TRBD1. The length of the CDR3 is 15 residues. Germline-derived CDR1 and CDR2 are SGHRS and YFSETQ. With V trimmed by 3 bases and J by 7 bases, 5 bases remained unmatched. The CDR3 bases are TGCGCCAGCAGCTCCGGGACAGGGCGGAATTCACCCCTCCACTTT. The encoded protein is CASSSGTGRNSPLHF.